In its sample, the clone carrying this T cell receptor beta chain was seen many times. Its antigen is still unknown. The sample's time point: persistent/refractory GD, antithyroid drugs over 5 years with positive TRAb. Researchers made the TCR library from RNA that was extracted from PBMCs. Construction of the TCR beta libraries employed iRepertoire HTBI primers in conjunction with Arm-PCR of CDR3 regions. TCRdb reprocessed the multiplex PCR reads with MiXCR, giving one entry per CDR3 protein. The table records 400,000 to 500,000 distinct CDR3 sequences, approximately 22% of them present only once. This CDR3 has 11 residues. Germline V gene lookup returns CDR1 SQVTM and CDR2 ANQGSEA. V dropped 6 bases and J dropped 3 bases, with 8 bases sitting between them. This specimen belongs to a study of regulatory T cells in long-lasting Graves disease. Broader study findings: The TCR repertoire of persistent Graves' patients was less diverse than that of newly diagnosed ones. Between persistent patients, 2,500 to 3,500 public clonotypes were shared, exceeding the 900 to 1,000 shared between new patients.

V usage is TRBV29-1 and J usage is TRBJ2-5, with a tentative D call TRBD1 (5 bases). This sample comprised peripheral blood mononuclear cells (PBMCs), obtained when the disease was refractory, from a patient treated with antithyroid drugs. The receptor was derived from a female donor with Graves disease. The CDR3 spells CSVKGKETQYF. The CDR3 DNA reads TGCAGCGTCAAGGGGAAAGAGACCCAGTACTTC.